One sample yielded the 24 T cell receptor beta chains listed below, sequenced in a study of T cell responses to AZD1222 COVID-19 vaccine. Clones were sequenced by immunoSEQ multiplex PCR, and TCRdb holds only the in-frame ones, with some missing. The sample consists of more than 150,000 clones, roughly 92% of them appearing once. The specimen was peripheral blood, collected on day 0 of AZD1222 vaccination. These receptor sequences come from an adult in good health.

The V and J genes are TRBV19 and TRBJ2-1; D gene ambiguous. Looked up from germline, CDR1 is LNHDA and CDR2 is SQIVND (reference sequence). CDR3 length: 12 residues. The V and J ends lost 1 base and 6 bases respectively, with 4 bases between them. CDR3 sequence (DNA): TGTGCCAGTAGTATAGGACTCAATGAGCAGTTCTTC. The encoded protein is CASSIGLNEQFF.

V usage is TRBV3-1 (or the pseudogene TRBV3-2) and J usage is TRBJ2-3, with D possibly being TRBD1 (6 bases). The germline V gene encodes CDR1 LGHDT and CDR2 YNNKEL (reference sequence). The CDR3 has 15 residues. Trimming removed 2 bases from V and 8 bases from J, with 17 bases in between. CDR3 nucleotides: TGTGCCAGCAGCCAACTCGGGGACCGAGGGGGTACGCAGTATTTT. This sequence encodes CASSQLGDRGGTQYF.

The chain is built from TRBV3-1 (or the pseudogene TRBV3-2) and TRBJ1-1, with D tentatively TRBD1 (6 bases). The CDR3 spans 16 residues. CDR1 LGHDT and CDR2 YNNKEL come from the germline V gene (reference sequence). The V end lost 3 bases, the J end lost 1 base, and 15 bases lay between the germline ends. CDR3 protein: CASSHLAARGNTEAFF. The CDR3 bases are TGTGCCAGCAGCCATCTGGCTGCCAGGGGGAACACTGAAGCTTTCTTT.

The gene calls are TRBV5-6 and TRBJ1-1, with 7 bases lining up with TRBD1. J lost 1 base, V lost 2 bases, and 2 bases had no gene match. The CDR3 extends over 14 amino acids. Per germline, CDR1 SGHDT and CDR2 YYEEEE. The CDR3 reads CASSLGTENTEAFF. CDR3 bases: TGTGCCAGCAGCTTAGGGACAGAGAACACTGAAGCTTTCTTT.

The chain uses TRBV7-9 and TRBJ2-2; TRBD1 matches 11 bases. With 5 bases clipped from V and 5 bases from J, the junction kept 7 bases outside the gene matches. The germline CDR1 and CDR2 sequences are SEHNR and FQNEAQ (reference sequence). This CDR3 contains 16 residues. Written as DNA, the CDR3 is TGTGCCAGCAGCCCCCTGGGACAGGGGGGAACCGGGGAGCTGTTTTTT. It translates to CASSPLGQGGTGELFF.

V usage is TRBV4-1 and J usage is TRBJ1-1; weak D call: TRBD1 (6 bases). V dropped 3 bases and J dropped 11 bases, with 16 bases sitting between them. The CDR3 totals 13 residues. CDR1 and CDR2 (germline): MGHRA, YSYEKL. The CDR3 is CASSQSTGPFAFF. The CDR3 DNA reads TGCGCCAGCAGCCAGTCGACAGGCCCGTTCGCTTTCTTT.

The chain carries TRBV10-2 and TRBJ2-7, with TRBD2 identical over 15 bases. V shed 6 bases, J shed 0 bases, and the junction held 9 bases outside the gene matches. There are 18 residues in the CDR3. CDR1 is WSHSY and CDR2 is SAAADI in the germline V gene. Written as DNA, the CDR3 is TGCGCCAGCAGATCGCCCGGGACTAGCGGGAGGTTCTCCTACGAGCAGTACTTC. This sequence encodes CASRSPGTSGRFSYEQYF.

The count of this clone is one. DNA for the CDR3: TGTGCCAGCAGCGTAGACGGGACTAGCGGGGGGGCTGGTGAGCAGTTCTTC. Translating gives CASSVDGTSGGAGEQFF. V and J are TRBV9 and TRBJ2-1; 16 bases match TRBD2. The CDR3 is 17 amino acids. Germline V gene sequence: CDR1 SGDLS, CDR2 YYNGEE. The trim removed 0 bases at V and 9 bases at J, leaving 6 bases unmatched.

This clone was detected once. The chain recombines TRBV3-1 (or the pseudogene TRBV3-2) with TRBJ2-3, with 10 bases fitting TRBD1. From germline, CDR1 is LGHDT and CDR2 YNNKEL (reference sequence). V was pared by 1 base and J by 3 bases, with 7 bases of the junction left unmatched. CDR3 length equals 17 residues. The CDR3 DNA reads TGTGCCAGCAGCCAAGGATTGGGACAGGGGTCGACAGATACGCAGTATTTT. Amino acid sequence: CASSQGLGQGSTDTQYF.

The CDR3 loop is CASSDGVRGGLNTEAFF. In DNA, the CDR3 is TGTGCCAGCAGTGATGGAGTCAGGGGCGGTTTGAACACTGAAGCTTTCTTT. The V call is TRBV6-1, the J call TRBJ1-1; D may be TRBD1 (6 bases). CDR3 length equals 17 residues. Per the germline V gene, CDR1 is MNHNS and CDR2 is SASEGT. The V end was cut by 3 bases, the J end by 0 bases, with 17 bases between.

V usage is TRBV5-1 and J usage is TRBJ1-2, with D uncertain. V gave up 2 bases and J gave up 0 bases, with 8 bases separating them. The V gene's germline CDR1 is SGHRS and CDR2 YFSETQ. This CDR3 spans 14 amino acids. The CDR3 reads CASSLDMTNYGYTF. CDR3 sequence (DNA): TGCGCCAGCAGCTTAGACATGACTAACTATGGCTACACCTTC. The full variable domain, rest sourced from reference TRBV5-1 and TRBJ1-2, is KAGVTQTPRYLIKTRGQQVTLSCSPISGHRSVSWYQQTPGQGLQFLFEYFSETQRNKGNFPGRFSGRQFSNSRSEMNVSTLELGDSALYLCASSLDMTNYGYTFGSGTRLTVV.

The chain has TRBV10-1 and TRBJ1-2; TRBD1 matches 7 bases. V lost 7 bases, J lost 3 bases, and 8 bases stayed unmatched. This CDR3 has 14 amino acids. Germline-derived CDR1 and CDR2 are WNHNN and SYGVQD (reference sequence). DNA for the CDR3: TGCGCCAGCATCCCCCGACAGGGATACTATGGCTACACCTTC. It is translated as CASIPRQGYYGYTF.

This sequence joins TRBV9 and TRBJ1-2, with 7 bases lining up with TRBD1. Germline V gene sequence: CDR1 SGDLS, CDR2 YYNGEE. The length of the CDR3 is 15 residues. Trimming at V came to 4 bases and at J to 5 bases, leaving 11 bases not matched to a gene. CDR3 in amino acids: CASSPLGTAEYGYTF. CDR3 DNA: TGTGCCAGCAGCCCCTTGGGGACAGCGGAATATGGCTACACCTTC. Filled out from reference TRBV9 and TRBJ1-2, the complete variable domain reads DSGVTQTPKHLITATGQRVTLRCSPRSGDLSVYWYQQSLDQGLQFLIQYYNGEERAKGNILERFSAQQFPDLHSELNLSSLELGDSALYFCASSPLGTAEYGYTFGSGTRLTVV.

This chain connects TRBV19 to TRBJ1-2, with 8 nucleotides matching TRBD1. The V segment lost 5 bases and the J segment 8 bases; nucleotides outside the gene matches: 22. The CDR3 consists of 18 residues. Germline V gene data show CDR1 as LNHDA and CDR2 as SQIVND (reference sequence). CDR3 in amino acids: CASSSRDRSISLQGGYTF. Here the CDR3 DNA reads TGTGCCAGTAGTTCAAGGGACAGGAGCATCTCCCTCCAAGGGGGCTACACCTTC.

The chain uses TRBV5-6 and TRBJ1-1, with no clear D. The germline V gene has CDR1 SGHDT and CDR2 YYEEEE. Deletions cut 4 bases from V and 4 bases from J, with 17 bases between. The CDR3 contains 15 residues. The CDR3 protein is CASSPWTPEGTEAFF. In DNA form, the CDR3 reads TGTGCCAGCAGCCCCTGGACCCCAGAGGGCACTGAAGCTTTCTTT.

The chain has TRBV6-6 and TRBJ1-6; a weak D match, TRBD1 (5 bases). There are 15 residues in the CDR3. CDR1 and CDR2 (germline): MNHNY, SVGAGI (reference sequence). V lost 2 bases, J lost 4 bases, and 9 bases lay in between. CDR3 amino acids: CASSYTGQYNSPLHF. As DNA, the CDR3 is TGTGCCAGCAGTTACACAGGCCAGTATAATTCACCCCTCCACTTT.

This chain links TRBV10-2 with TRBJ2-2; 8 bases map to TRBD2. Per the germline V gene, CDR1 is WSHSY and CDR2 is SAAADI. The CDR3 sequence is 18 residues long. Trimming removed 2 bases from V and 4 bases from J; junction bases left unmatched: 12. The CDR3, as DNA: TGCGCCAGCAGTGAGAGGTCCAGCGGGAGAGGGGGCACCGGGGAGCTGTTTTTT. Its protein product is CASSERSSGRGGTGELFF.

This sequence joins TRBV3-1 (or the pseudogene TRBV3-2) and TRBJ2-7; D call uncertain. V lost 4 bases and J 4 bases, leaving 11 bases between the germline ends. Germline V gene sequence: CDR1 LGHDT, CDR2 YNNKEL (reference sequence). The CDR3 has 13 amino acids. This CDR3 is CASSPSGAYEQYF. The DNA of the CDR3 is TGTGCCAGCAGCCCGTCCGGAGCTTACGAGCAGTACTTC.

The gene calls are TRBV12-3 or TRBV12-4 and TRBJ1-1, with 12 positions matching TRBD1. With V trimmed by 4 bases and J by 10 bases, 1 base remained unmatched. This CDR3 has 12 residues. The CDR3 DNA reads TGTGCCAGCAGTTGGGACAGGGGGCCAGCTTTCTTT. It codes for CASSWDRGPAFF.

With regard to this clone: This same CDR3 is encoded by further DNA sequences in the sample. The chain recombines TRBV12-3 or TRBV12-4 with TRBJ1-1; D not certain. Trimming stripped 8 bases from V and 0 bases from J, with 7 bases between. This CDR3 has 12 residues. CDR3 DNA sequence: TGTGCCAGCCGGAGAATGAACACTGAAGCTTTCTTT. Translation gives CASRRMNTEAFF.

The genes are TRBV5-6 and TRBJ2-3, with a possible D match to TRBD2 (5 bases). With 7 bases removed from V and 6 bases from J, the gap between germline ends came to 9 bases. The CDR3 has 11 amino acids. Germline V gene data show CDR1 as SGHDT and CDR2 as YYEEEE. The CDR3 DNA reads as TGTGCCAGCTCGACGGGGGATACGCAGTATTTT. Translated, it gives CASSTGDTQYF.

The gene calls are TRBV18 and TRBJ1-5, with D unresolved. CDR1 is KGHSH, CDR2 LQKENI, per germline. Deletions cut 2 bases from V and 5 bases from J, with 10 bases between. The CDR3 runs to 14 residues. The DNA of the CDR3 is TGTGCCAGCTCACCAGGGAGCACTTATCAGCCCCAGCATTTT. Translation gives CASSPGSTYQPQHF.

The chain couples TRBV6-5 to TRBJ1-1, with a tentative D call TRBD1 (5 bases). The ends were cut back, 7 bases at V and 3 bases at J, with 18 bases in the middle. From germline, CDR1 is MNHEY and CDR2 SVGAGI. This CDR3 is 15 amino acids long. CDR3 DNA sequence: TGTGCCAGCACTCCAGATGGGTTGGGGCACACTGAAGCTTTCTTT. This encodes CASTPDGLGHTEAFF.

CDR3 in amino acids: CASSYSGTLYGYTF. CDR3 DNA: TGTGCCAGCAGTTACTCCGGGACACTTTATGGCTACACCTTC. The genes are TRBV6-2 or TRBV6-3 and TRBJ1-2; tentative D call: TRBD1 (6 bases). Germline CDR1 reads MNHEY; CDR2 reads SVGEGT. The CDR3 is made up of 14 amino acids. Trimming took 0 bases from V and 5 from J, leaving 10 bases between them.